This T cell receptor (beta chain) stems from a study of T cells in Graves' hyperthyroidism and ophthalmopathy (dated by TCRdb to the late 2010s). Some background on the complete study: Peripheral blood was sampled at the time of initial diagnosis, prior to any treatment. According to the paper, TCR Vbeta CDR3 sequencing was carried out on 120 to 150 peripheral blood samples, which came from approximately 41 ophthalmopathy, 75 to 80 hyperthyroidism and about 17 progressor patients. In addition, the study compared T-cell repertoires in thyroid tissue and in blood from roughly six Graves' hyperthyroidism patients. After blood sampling, hyperthyroidism patients were treated with methimazole at a starting dose of 30 mg daily, and ophthalmopathy patients were treated with high-dose intravenous methylprednisolone. A discovery cohort of about a hundred patients, 43 with Graves' ophthalmopathy and 55 to 60 with stable Graves' hyperthyroidism, was used to find distinguishing TCR V-J signatures. Prospective prediction of ophthalmopathy was tested in an independent validation cohort of 18 to 20 hyperthyroidism patients and around 16 patients who later progressed to ophthalmopathy. For training and testing, the 95 to 100 patients in the discovery cohort were randomly divided in a 7:3 ratio. Results the study describes overall, beyond this receptor: No statistical method was used to set the sample size in advance, and investigators knew the group allocation. In validation, the model predicted progression to ophthalmopathy with 65% to 71% sensitivity and about 72% specificity, a median of around six months before onset. Most expanded thyroid clonotypes (frequency above 0.001) were also detected in blood, a finding suggesting that blood repertoires may reflect thyroid immune responses. A 13 V-J signature model separated ophthalmopathy from stable hyperthyroidism, with around 88% sensitivity and around 84% specificity in cross-validation and 80%/75% in testing.

From the cysteine through the phenylalanine, the CDR3 covers 13 amino acids. Solely the CDR3 DNA is kept, with 39 bases framed from the first base. Sequences SNHLY (CDR1) and FYNNEI (CDR2) are obtained from the germline V gene. Trimming removed 10 bases from V and 2 bases from J; the gene matches leave 7 bases unexplained. This clonotype was seen repeatedly, ten times or more. The antigen this receptor binds is unknown. Base qualities were left out, and no much larger clone turns up one base away. Ophthalmopathy patients had moderately to severely active disease, Clinical Activity Score of at least 3, NOSPECS grade of at least 4, and duration under 3 months. Patients with uncontrolled infections, other autoimmune diseases, pregnancy or lactation were excluded. Diagnoses were established on the basis of clinical symptoms, serum thyroxine and TRAb, thyroid ultrasound, and orbital computed tomography. PBMCs were separated from roughly 9.3 ml of fresh peripheral blood using Ficoll-Paque density gradient centrifugation. Total RNA was extracted with Trizol reagent, and quality was checked on an Agilent 2100 Bioanalyzer.

TCR beta CDR3 regions were amplified from RNA transcripts. The first round of RT-PCR for the TCR CDR3 was performed with the HTBI primer set and the Qiagen OneStep RT-PCR kit. Libraries were constructed in a second round of multiplex PCR, after which size selection and purification were performed. The libraries were sequenced on an Illumina HiSeq2000 using paired-end 100 bp reads. The published analysis was carried out like this. Raw data were processed with SOAPnuke, discarding reads with adapters, uncalled bases, mean Phred below 15, or no exact constant-primer or identifier match. COPE v1.2.5 was used to merge high-quality paired reads, and clonotypes were defined as unique nucleotide sequences. MiTCR v1.1 was used to align clonotypes to the IMGT TRBV, TRBD and TRBJ reference segments. The analysis included only V-J combinations with a frequency above 0.0001, which together covered over 98% of the repertoires. The TCS score was defined as F50 (clonal expansion) divided by E x V (chaos), with BLOSUM62-based TCRdist calculated between CDR3 peptides within each V-J. Welch's t-statistics and random forest reduced 500 to 550 V-J features to fewer than 15, which were used in a naive Bayes classifier (R e1071). TCRdb reanalyzed the raw reads on its own, using fastp at Q25 for trimming and MiXCR for clone calling, and kept in-frame beta chains. Identical CDR3 protein sequences are pooled into one entry, listed with their most common genes and DNA. TCRdb, not the authors, supplied the V and J calls. Here the sample has a few hundred thousand distinct CDR3 sequences; 15% to 20% occur a single time. The top ten constitute around 3.3% of the sample.

The receptor chain draws on TRBV2 and TRBJ2-5; TRBD2 aligns with 7 central bases. This TCR was sampled from a woman aged 40 to 50 with Graves' ophthalmopathy. The sample comprised blood. The CDR3 is CAISPGLQETQYF. The base sequence is TGTGCCATATCTCCGGGACTACAAGAGACCCAGTACTTC.